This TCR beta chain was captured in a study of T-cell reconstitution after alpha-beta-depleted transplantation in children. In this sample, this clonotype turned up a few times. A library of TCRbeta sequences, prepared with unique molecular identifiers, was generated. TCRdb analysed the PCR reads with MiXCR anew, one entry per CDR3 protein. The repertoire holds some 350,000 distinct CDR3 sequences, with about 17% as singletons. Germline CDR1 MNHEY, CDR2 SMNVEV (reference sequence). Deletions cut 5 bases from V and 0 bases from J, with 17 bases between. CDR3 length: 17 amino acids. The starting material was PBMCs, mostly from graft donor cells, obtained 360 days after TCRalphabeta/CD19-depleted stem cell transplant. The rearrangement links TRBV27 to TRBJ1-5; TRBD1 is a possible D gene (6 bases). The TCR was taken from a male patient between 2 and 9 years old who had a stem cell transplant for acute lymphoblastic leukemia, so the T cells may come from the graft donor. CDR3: CASSPRDTSYSNQPQHF. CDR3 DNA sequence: TGTGCCAGCAGTCCTCGGGACACCTCTTATAGCAATCAGCCCCAGCATTTT.